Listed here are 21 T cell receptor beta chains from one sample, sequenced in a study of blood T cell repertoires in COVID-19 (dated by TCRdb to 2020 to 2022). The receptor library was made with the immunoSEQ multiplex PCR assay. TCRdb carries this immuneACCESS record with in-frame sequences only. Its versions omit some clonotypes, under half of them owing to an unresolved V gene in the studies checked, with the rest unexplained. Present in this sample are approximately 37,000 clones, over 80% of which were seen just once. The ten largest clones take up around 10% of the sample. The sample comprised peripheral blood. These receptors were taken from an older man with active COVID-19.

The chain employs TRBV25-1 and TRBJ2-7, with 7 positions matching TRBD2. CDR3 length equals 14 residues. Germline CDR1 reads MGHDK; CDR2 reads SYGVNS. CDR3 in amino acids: CATSGAGNSYEQYF. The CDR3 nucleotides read TGTGCTACTTCGGGAGCGGGGAACTCCTACGAGCAGTACTTC.

The CDR3 DNA follows: TGTGCCAGCAGCACCGGGGCGGGAGGGCCCAACAATGAGCAGTTCTTC. Translation gives CASSTGAGGPNNEQFF. J is TRBJ2-1 and V is TRBV5-4, with TRBD2 matching over 9 bases. Trimming cost V 4 bases and J 5 bases; bases outside gene matches: 10. The germline gives CDR1 SGHNT, CDR2 YYREEE (reference sequence). CDR3 length: 16 amino acids.

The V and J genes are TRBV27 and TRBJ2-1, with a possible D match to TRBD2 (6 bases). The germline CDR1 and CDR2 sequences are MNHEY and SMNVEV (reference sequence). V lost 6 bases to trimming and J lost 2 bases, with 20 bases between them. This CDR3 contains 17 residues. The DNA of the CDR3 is TGTGCCAGCAGGGGAGGCTCGGTCATCCCAACCTACAATGAGCAGTTCTTC. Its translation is CASRGGSVIPTYNEQFF.

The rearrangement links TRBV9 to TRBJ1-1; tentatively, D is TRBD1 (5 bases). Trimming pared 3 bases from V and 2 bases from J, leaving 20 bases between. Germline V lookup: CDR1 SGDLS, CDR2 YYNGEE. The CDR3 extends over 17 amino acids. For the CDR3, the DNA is TGTGCCAGCAGCGCTGGGGCGAACGTACTCCGAAACACTGAAGCTTTCTTT. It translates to CASSAGANVLRNTEAFF.

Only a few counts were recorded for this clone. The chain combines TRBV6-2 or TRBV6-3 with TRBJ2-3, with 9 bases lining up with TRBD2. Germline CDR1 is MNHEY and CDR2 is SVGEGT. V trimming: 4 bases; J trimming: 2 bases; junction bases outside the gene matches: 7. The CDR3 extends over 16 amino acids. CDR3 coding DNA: TGTGCCAGCAGTTTTATAAGCGGGAGGCTCACAGATACGCAGTATTTT. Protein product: CASSFISGRLTDTQYF.

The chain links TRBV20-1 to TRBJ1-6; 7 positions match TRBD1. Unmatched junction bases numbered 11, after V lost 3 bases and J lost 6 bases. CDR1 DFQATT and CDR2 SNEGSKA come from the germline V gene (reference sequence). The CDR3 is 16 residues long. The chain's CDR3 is CSASSAPGQFNSPLHF. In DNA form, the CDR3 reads TGCAGTGCTAGTTCGGCCCCGGGACAGTTTAATTCACCCCTCCACTTT.

CDR3 protein: CASSLLGGSNEQFF. CDR3 coding DNA: TGTGCCAGCAGCCTTTTAGGCGGGAGCAATGAGCAGTTCTTC. The chain joins TRBV14 to TRBJ2-1, with 7 bases matching TRBD2. The V and J ends lost 4 bases and 6 bases, in that order; junction bases with no gene match: 6. This CDR3 is built from 14 residues. Germline V CDR1 and CDR2: SGHDN, FVKESK. The full variable domain, its missing parts supplied by reference TRBV14 and TRBJ2-1, is EAGVTQFPSHSVIEKGQTVTLRCDPISGHDNLYWYRRVMGKEIKFLLHFVKESKQDESGMPNNRFLAERTGGTYSTLKVQPAELEDSGVYFCASSLLGGSNEQFFGPGTRLTVL.

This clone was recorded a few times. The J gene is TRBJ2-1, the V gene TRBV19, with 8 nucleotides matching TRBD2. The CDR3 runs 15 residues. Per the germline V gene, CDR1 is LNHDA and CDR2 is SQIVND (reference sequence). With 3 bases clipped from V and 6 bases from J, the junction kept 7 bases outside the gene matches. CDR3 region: CASSMSTSGRNEQFF. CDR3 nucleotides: TGTGCCAGTAGTATGTCTACTAGCGGACGCAATGAGCAGTTCTTC.

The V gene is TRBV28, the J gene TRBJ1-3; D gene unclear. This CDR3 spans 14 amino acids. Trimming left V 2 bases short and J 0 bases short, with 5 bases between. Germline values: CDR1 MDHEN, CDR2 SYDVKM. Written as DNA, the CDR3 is TGTGCCAGCAGTTTAACTACCTCTGGAAACACCATATATTTT. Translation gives CASSLTTSGNTIYF.

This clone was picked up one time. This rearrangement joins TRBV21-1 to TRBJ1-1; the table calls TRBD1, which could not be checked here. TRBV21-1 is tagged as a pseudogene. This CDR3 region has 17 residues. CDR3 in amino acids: CASSKGYPGQENTEAFF. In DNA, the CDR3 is TGTGCCAGCAGCAAAGGGTATCCGGGACAGGAGAACACTGAAGCTTTCTTT.

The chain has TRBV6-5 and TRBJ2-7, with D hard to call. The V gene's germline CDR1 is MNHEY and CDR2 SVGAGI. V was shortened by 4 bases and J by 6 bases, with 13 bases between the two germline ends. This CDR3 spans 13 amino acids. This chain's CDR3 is CASSSSLSREQYF. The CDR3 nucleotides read TGTGCCAGCAGTTCCTCTTTGTCTCGCGAGCAGTACTTC.

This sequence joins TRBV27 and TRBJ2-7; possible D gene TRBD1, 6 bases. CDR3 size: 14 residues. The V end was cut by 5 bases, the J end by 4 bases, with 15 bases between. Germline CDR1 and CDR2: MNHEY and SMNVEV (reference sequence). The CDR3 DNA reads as TGTGCCAGCAGTCGATCGGACAGACATTACGAGCAGTACTTC. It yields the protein CASSRSDRHYEQYF.

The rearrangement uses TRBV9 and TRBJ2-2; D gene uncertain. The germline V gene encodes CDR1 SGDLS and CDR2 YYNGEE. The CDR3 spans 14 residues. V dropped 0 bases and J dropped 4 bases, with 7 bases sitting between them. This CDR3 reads CASSVASGTGELFF. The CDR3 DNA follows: TGTGCCAGCAGCGTAGCTTCAGGCACCGGGGAGCTGTTTTTT.

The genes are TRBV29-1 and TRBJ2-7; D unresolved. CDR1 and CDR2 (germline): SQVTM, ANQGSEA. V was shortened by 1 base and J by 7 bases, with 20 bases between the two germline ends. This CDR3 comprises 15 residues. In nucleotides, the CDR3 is TGCAGCGTTGAAGGTCACGGTGGCGGAAGGAGAGAGCAGTACTTC. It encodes CSVEGHGGGRREQYF.

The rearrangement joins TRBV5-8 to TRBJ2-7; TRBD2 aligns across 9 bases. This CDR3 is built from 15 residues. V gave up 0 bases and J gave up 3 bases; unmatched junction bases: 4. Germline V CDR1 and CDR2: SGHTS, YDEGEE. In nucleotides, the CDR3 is TGTGCCAGCAGCTTGGGGACTAGCGAATACTACGAGCAGTACTTC. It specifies CASSLGTSEYYEQYF.

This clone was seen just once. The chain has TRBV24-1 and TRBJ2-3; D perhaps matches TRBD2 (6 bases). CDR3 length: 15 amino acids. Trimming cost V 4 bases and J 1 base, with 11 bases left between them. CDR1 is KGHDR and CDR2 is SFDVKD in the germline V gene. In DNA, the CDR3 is TGTGCCACCAGTGACGGGGGAGTGGGCACAGATACGCAGTATTTT. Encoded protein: CATSDGGVGTDTQYF.

The CDR3 nucleotides are TGTGCCAGTAGTATAGACGGGCGGGCTGGGGGGAATGAGCAGTTCTTC. Translation: CASSIDGRAGGNEQFF. The rearrangement joins TRBV19 to TRBJ2-1, with TRBD2 as a possible D gene (6 bases). CDR3 length: 16 residues. Trimming stripped 0 bases from V and 7 bases from J, with 16 bases between. The germline V gene encodes CDR1 LNHDA and CDR2 SQIVND (reference sequence).

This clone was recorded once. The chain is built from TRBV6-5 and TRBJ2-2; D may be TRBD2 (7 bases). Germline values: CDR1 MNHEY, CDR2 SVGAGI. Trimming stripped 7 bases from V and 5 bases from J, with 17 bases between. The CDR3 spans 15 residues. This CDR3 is CASMSPGGRTGELFF. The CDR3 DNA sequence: TGTGCCAGCATGTCTCCGGGGGGCAGAACCGGGGAGCTGTTTTTT.

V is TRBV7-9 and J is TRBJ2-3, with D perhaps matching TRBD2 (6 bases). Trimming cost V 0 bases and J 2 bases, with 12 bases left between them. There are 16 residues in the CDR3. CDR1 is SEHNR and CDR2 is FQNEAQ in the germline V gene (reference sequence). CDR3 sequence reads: CASSLAVGGNTDTQYF. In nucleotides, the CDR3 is TGTGCCAGCAGCTTAGCGGTGGGGGGTAACACAGATACGCAGTATTTT.

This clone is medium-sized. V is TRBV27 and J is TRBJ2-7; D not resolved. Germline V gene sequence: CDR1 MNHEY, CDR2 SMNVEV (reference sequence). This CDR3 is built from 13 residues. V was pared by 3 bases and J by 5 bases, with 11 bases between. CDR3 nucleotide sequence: TGTGCCAGCAGTTTTAACCCATCGGACGAGCAGTACTTC. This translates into CASSFNPSDEQYF.

This chain's CDR3 is CASSPPVSGRRAGELFF. CDR3 nucleotides: TGTGCCAGCTCACCACCCGTTAGCGGGAGAAGGGCCGGGGAGCTGTTTTTT. The rearrangement uses TRBV18 and TRBJ2-2; 9 bases align to TRBD2. V was clipped by 0 bases and J by 6 bases; unmatched bases: 8. Germline values: CDR1 KGHSH, CDR2 LQKENI. This CDR3 region has 17 residues. Variable domain in full (rest from reference TRBV18 and TRBJ2-2): NAGVMQNPRHLVRRRGQEARLRCSPMKGHSHVYWYRQLPEEGLKFMVYLQKENIIDESGMPKERFSAEFPKEGPSILRIQQVVRGDSAAYFCASSPPVSGRRAGELFFGEGSRLTVL.